Each of the 19 T cell receptor beta chains below was sequenced from the same sample in a study of T cell clones after liver transplantation. The protocol was immunoSEQ multiplex PCR, while the TCRdb copy is restricted to in-frame clones and leaves out a portion. Of 99,000 or so clones listed, 82% are singletons. The source material was CD4+ T cells from blood, sampled before liver transplant. The receptors here all came from a human donor who received a liver transplant.

This chain connects TRBV5-8 to TRBJ1-2, with D maybe TRBD1 (5 bases). This CDR3 region has 17 residues. The V and J ends lost 1 base and 8 bases respectively, with 24 bases between them. In germline, CDR1 is SGHTS, CDR2 YDEGEE. The CDR3 region is CASSLFAVRGAGKGYTF. The DNA for the CDR3 is TGTGCCAGCAGCTTGTTTGCCGTTCGAGGGGCAGGGAAGGGCTACACCTTC.

The chain joins TRBV5-1 to TRBJ2-2; TRBD1 aligns across 7 bases. CDR1 and CDR2 from the germline V gene are SGHRS and YFSETQ. V was pared by 4 bases and J by 6 bases, with 6 bases of the junction left unmatched. This CDR3 comprises 14 residues. The CDR3: CASSPGTVSGELFF. DNA for the CDR3: TGCGCCAGCAGCCCCGGGACAGTATCCGGGGAGCTGTTTTTT.

This clone was seen a few times. The chain employs TRBV5-1 and TRBJ1-1; 7 bases agree with TRBD1. The CDR3 is made up of 16 amino acids. With V trimmed by 4 bases and J by 0 bases, 9 bases remained unmatched. Germline-derived CDR1 and CDR2 are SGHRS and YFSETQ. The CDR3 spells CASSIKTGVLNTEAFF. CDR3 nucleotide sequence: TGCGCCAGCAGCATCAAAACAGGGGTTTTGAACACTGAAGCTTTCTTT.

The chain is built from TRBV7-6 and TRBJ1-2, with D maybe TRBD1 (5 bases). Trimming removed 0 bases from V and 4 bases from J, with 9 bases in between. The CDR3 consists of 14 residues. Germline CDR1 and CDR2: SGHVS and FNYEAQ. CDR3 sequence (DNA): TGTGCCAGCAGCTTAGCCCCCCAGGGCTATGGCTACACCTTC. As protein: CASSLAPQGYGYTF.

The rearrangement joins TRBV7-9 to TRBJ1-3; weak D call: TRBD1 (6 bases). This CDR3 contains 16 residues. Germline loops: CDR1 SEHNR, CDR2 FQNEAQ (reference sequence). V lost 1 base and J 0 bases, leaving 10 bases between the germline ends. The CDR3 nucleotides are TGTGCCAGCAGCTTAGAGGGCAGGGGCTCTGGAAACACCATATATTTT. This sequence encodes CASSLEGRGSGNTIYF.

This sequence joins TRBV6-5 and TRBJ1-4; TRBD1 agrees at 7 bases. Germline-derived CDR1 and CDR2 are MNHEY and SVGAGI. The V segment lost 5 bases and the J segment 9 bases; nucleotides outside the gene matches: 12. The CDR3 spans 15 residues. This CDR3 is CASSRVTGASKKLFF. CDR3 coding DNA: TGTGCCAGCAGTCGGGTTACAGGGGCCAGTAAAAAACTGTTTTTT.

The V call is TRBV9, the J call TRBJ2-7; D uncertain. The CDR3 contains 13 residues. The V gene lost 0 bases and the J gene lost 6 bases, with 10 bases spanning the gap. Per germline, CDR1 SGDLS and CDR2 YYNGEE. CDR3 nucleotides: TGTGCCAGCAGCGTAGGTACAGCCGGCGAGCAGTACTTC. It encodes CASSVGTAGEQYF.

This clone was seen just once. CDR3 DNA sequence: TGTGCCAGCAGCTTAAGGACTAGCGGCTCCTACGAGCAGTACTTC. Protein: CASSLRTSGSYEQYF. The chain recombines TRBV7-2 with TRBJ2-7, with TRBD2 matching over 10 bases. The germline CDR1 and CDR2 sequences are SGHTA and FQGNSA. V was clipped by 2 bases and J by 0 bases; unmatched bases: 1. This CDR3 has 15 residues.

V is TRBV6-5 and J is TRBJ1-2; 7 bases are shared with TRBD1. J lost 1 base, V lost 2 bases, and 4 bases had no gene match. The length of the CDR3 is 15 residues. Looked up from germline, CDR1 is MNHEY and CDR2 is SVGAGI. The DNA of the CDR3 is TGTGCCAGCAGTTACGGGCAGGGGGTTAACTATGGCTACACCTTC. This gives the protein CASSYGQGVNYGYTF.

The chain recombines TRBV7-2 with TRBJ2-3, with unresolved D. V was cut by 3 bases and J by 4 bases, with 2 bases left in between. The germline V gene has CDR1 SGHTA and CDR2 FQGNSA. This CDR3 contains 11 residues. CDR3 loop: CASSFPDTQYF. Here the CDR3 DNA reads TGTGCCAGCAGCTTTCCAGATACGCAGTATTTT.

The J gene is TRBJ1-2, the V gene TRBV5-6; unclear D gene. V was trimmed by 0 bases and J by 7 bases, leaving 13 bases between them. The CDR3 is 14 residues long. In germline, CDR1 is SGHDT, CDR2 YYEEEE. In DNA, the CDR3 is TGTGCCAGCAGCTTGGGTCAGTGGGAAGGTGGCTACACCTTC. As protein: CASSLGQWEGGYTF.

J is TRBJ1-4 and V is TRBV4-1, with unresolved D. Per germline, CDR1 MGHRA and CDR2 YSYEKL. The CDR3 totals 16 residues. V lost 0 bases to trimming and J lost 4 bases, with 12 bases between them. The CDR3 DNA reads TGCGCCAGCAGCCAAGATAAAGGCTCTGTTAATGAAAAACTGTTTTTT. This translates into CASSQDKGSVNEKLFF.

The genes are TRBV28 and TRBJ2-5, with D unresolved. The V gene's germline CDR1 is MDHEN and CDR2 SYDVKM. The CDR3 totals 12 residues. Trimming shortened V by 1 base and J by 9 bases, and 9 bases separated the two germline ends. CDR3 in amino acids: CASSLLSLPQYF. CDR3 bases: TGTGCCAGCAGTTTATTATCCCTTCCCCAGTACTTC. The variable domain in full, completed from reference TRBV28 and TRBJ2-5, reads DVKVTQSSRYLVKRTGEKVFLECVQDMDHENMFWYRQDPGLGLRLIYFSYDVKMKEKGDIPEGYSVSREKKERFSLILESASTNQTSMYLCASSLLSLPQYFGPGTRLLVL.

The chain's CDR3 is CASSMGGRGTENTIYF. DNA of the CDR3: TGTGCCAGTAGTATGGGGGGGAGAGGTACCGAAAACACCATATATTTT. This chain links TRBV19 with TRBJ1-3, with D possibly matching TRBD1 (5 bases). There are 16 residues in the CDR3. With 3 bases removed from V and 6 bases from J, the gap between germline ends came to 18 bases. Germline V lookup: CDR1 LNHDA, CDR2 SQIVND (reference sequence).

The gene calls are TRBV28 and TRBJ2-2; D gene ambiguous. V was trimmed by 2 bases and J by 4 bases, leaving 2 bases between them. The CDR3 length is 12 residues. CDR1 is MDHEN, CDR2 SYDVKM, per germline. The CDR3 loop reads CASSLSTGELFF. For the CDR3, the DNA is TGTGCCAGCAGTTTAAGCACCGGGGAGCTGTTTTTT.

The chain joins TRBV5-8 to TRBJ1-1; D unclear. V was cut by 4 bases and J by 11 bases, with 9 bases left in between. The CDR3 totals 10 residues. CDR1 and CDR2 from the germline V gene are SGHTS and YDEGEE. CDR3 protein: CASSPVRAFF. CDR3 bases: TGTGCCAGCAGCCCCGTTAGGGCTTTCTTT. Drawing the rest from reference TRBV5-8 and TRBJ1-1, the complete variable domain is EAGVTQSPTHLIKTRGQQATLRCSPISGHTSVYWYQQALGLGLQFLLWYDEGEERNRGNFPPRFSGRQFPNYSSELNVNALELEDSALYLCASSPVRAFFGQGTRLTVV.

This chain connects TRBV19 to TRBJ1-5; 9 nucleotides align to TRBD1. Trimming at V came to 4 bases and at J to 7 bases, leaving 5 bases not matched to a gene. This CDR3 is built from 14 residues. Looked up from germline, CDR1 is LNHDA and CDR2 is SQIVND (reference sequence). The CDR3 here is CASSTTGGGQPQHF. The DNA of the CDR3 is TGTGCCAGTAGTACCACAGGGGGCGGACAGCCCCAGCATTTT.

The chain combines TRBV7-3 with TRBJ1-1, with TRBD1 as a possible D gene (6 bases). Germline V gives CDR1 SGHTA, CDR2 FQGTGA. This CDR3 spans 13 amino acids. V was pared by 6 bases and J by 0 bases, with 8 bases between. The CDR3, as DNA: TGTGCCAGCAGTCGGACAGTGAACACTGAAGCTTTCTTT. It is translated as CASSRTVNTEAFF.

This chain uses TRBV6-5 with TRBJ2-7; 8 nucleotides agree with TRBD1. This CDR3 has 15 amino acids. Germline CDR1 is MNHEY and CDR2 is SVGAGI. V lost 2 bases to trimming and J lost 1 base; unmatched junction nucleotides: 4. The CDR3 coding sequence is TGTGCCAGCAGTTACGTAAGGACAGGGTCCTACGAGCAGTACTTC. Translating it yields CASSYVRTGSYEQYF.